This TCR beta chain was obtained from a study of CD8 T cells in ankylosing spondylitis. TCRdb passed the 5' RACE reads through MiXCR, listing each CDR3 protein once. The data show a few hundred thousand distinct CDR3 sequences, about 20% seen once. The source of this sequence is a male donor with ankylosing spondylitis or in good health (not recorded which). The specimen was blood, either unsorted or a sorted T cell fraction (not recorded which).

CDR3 sequence reads: CASSQVSPSDYSYEQYF. The CDR3, as DNA: TGTGCCAGCAGCCAAGTTAGTCCCTCAGACTACTCCTACGAGCAGTACTTC. The chain carries TRBV4-2 and TRBJ2-7; maybe TRBD2 (5 bases). The V end was cut by 1 base, the J end by 0 bases, with 16 bases between. Per the germline V gene, CDR1 is LGHNA and CDR2 is YNFKEQ. The CDR3 has 17 residues.